The sample holds many counts of the clone carrying this TCR beta chain. After removal of 3 bases from V and 0 bases from J, the junction contained 5 bases not matched to a gene. The CDR3 is 16 residues long. Looked up from germline, CDR1 is SGHTA and CDR2 is FQGNSA. TCRdb ran MiXCR on the 5' RACE reads and lists one entry per CDR3 protein. The sample lists 100,000 to 120,000 distinct CDR3 sequences, approximately 12% occurring once. This record comes from a study of early T cells in non-severe SARS-CoV-2 infection. Study overall: Chains from this unsorted whole-blood bulk RNA could not be paired.

The material was whole blood, obtained at baseline. V is TRBV7-2 and J is TRBJ2-3; 8 nucleotides agree with TRBD2. This TCR was sampled from an adult who was a healthcare worker with PCR-confirmed SARS-CoV-2 infection or an uninfected control (not recorded which). The CDR3 reads CASSFFSGTSTDTQYF. CDR3 nucleotide sequence: TGTGCCAGCAGCTTCTTTAGCGGGACCAGCACAGATACGCAGTATTTT.